A selection of T cell receptor beta chains follows, all from one sample in a study of OX40 agonist ivuxolimab in advanced cancers. Assay used: immunoSEQ multiplex PCR; TCRdb lists only in-frame clones, some missing. This sample carries tens of thousands of clones, about four fifths of them seen once, and the ten largest clones take around 0.78%. This material consisted of CD4+ or CD8+ T cells sorted from blood, taken in a trial of the OX40 agonist ivuxolimab. The source is an adult with an advanced solid tumor such as melanoma, head and neck, liver or kidney cancer. Both conserved end residues are part of each CDR3. The D gene is left open where the match is weak.

j_call v_call d_call cdr3_aa
TRBJ1-5 TRBV28 NA CASRGWDQPQHF
TRBJ2-4 TRBV6-1 NA CASRRDIQYF
TRBJ1-1 TRBV6-5 NA CASSYAGRPFF
TRBJ1-5 TRBV19 NA CASSADSNQPQHF
TRBJ2-2 TRBV19 NA CASSMVVIANTGELFF
TRBJ1-6 TRBV15 TRBD1 CATSRDWTGGTPLHF
NA TRBV5-4 TRBD1 CASSSLTGASYEQYF
TRBJ1-5 TRBV19 TRBD1 CASRGQSQPQHF
TRBJ2-1 TRBV5-1 TRBD2 CASSLGAGGLDEQFF
TRBJ1-5 TRBV6-1 NA CASSQDSRVGQPQHF
TRBJ2-7 TRBV20-1 NA CSAYLRGEQYF
TRBJ1-4 TRBV4-3 NA CASSQDGRFNEKLFF
TRBJ2-2 TRBV28 TRBD1 CASSPPGQGASINTGELFF
TRBJ1-5 TRBV30 NA CAWSLRGTRQPQHF
TRBJ2-5 TRBV2 TRBD2 CASSQLAGLQETQYF
TRBJ2-2 TRBV7-9 NA CASSFIGVGRSNTGELFF
TRBJ2-3 TRBV4-3 TRBD2 CASSQDILAGVISTDTQYF
TRBJ2-3 TRBV6-1 TRBD1 CASSDMQGDDTQYF
TRBJ1-2 TRBV6-1 TRBD1 CASSNRDRGPSGYTF
TRBJ2-3 TRBV12-5 TRBD2 CASGLGGGAIDTQYF
TRBJ2-3 TRBV15 TRBD2 CATSRGLAGATDAQYF
TRBJ2-5 TRBV5-1 TRBD1 CASSSAGTEDVETQYF